The next 27 T cell receptor beta chains were all read from a single sample in a study of STAT5B mutations in CD4+ large granular lymphocyte leukemia. The data were produced by immunoSEQ multiplex PCR, yet TCRdb's version contains in-frame clones alone and is incomplete. The table shows about 29,000 clones, with approximately 79% occurring only once. Sequencing used CD4+ T cells from blood buffy coats. All receptors derive from a human donor in good health.

The table lists this clone with a count of one. CDR3 coding DNA: TGTGCCAGCAGCTTAGAGCTTGATACGCAGTATTTT. Amino acids: CASSLELDTQYF. The chain recombines TRBV11-1 with TRBJ2-3, with D hard to call. The CDR3 loop spans 12 amino acids. Germline CDR1 is SGHAT and CDR2 is FQDESV (reference sequence). V lost 1 base and J 6 bases, leaving 5 bases between the germline ends. Full variable domain (remainder filled in from reference TRBV11-1 and TRBJ2-3): EAEVAQSPRYKITEKSQAVAFWCDPISGHATLYWYRQILGQGPELLVQFQDESVVDDSQLPKDRFSAERLKGVDSTLKIQPAELGDSAMYLCASSLELDTQYFGPGTRLTVL.

The genes are TRBV5-1 and TRBJ2-2, with TRBD1 as a possible D gene (5 bases). Trimming cost V 0 bases and J 5 bases, with 11 bases left between them. CDR3 length: 15 amino acids. The germline V gene has CDR1 SGHRS and CDR2 YFSETQ. CDR3 bases: TGCGCCAGCAGCTTGGATCCAGGGAAAACCGGGGAGCTGTTTTTT. Residues: CASSLDPGKTGELFF.

This chain connects TRBV18 to TRBJ2-7; 9 positions match TRBD1. The CDR3 is 17 amino acids. Germline assignment: CDR1 KGHSH and CDR2 LQKENI. The V and J ends lost 3 bases and 5 bases, in that order; junction bases with no gene match: 14. This chain's CDR3 is CASSPTGGTGIIDEQYF. CDR3 DNA sequence: TGTGCCAGCTCACCGACGGGCGGGACAGGGATTATCGACGAGCAGTACTTC.

The J gene is TRBJ1-1, the V gene TRBV7-6; D remains unclear. V was cut by 2 bases and J by 0 bases, with 10 bases left in between. Germline V gene lookup returns CDR1 SGHVS and CDR2 FNYEAQ. The CDR3 sequence is 15 residues long. CDR3 nucleotides: TGTGCCAGCAGCTTACGATCACCCATGAACACTGAAGCTTTCTTT. It specifies CASSLRSPMNTEAFF.

The J gene is TRBJ1-2, the V gene TRBV19, with D unresolved. Germline CDR1 LNHDA, CDR2 SQIVND (reference sequence). This CDR3 is 13 amino acids long. V was pared by 4 bases and J by 8 bases, with 14 bases between. CDR3 residues: CASSNRAQQGYTF. CDR3 sequence (DNA): TGTGCCAGTAGTAACCGGGCCCAACAGGGCTACACCTTC.

The chain joins TRBV6-5 to TRBJ1-2; no reliable D call. This CDR3 is built from 14 residues. V lost 6 bases and J lost 7, with 18 bases in between. Germline CDR1 MNHEY, CDR2 SVGAGI. The CDR3 DNA follows: TGTGCCAGCAGACCAGCATCCGCCGCTTCTGGCTACACCTTC. This codes for CASRPASAASGYTF.

This chain joins TRBV18 and TRBJ2-2; D assignment may be TRBD1 or TRBD2 (5 bases each). The CDR3 runs to 16 residues. The germline V and J ends were trimmed by 4 bases and 5 bases, with 17 bases remaining between them. Per the germline V gene, CDR1 is KGHSH and CDR2 is LQKENI. CDR3 amino acids: CASSLVRDQSTGELFF. The CDR3 bases are TGTGCCAGCTCACTAGTCCGGGACCAATCTACCGGGGAGCTGTTTTTT.

The chain couples TRBV6-6 to TRBJ2-5; the D gene could be TRBD1 or TRBD2 (5 bases each). Per the germline V gene, CDR1 is MNHNY and CDR2 is SVGAGI (reference sequence). There are 13 residues in the CDR3. Trimming removed 5 bases at V and 2 bases at J, with 9 bases between. The CDR3 DNA is TGTGCCAGCAGTGGGACGTCTCAAGAGACCCAGTACTTC. Translation gives CASSGTSQETQYF.

The chain combines TRBV9 with TRBJ1-4; 7 nucleotides agree with TRBD1. After removal of 1 base from V and 4 bases from J, the junction contained 7 bases not matched to a gene. CDR1 is SGDLS and CDR2 is YYNGEE in the germline V gene. This CDR3 has 16 amino acids. The CDR3 sequence: CASSVLAGTDNEKLFF. DNA for the CDR3: TGTGCCAGCAGCGTATTGGCCGGGACAGATAATGAAAAACTGTTTTTT.

V usage is TRBV5-6 and J usage is TRBJ2-1; no clear D gene. Trimming stripped 1 base from V and 4 bases from J, with 6 bases between. The CDR3 has 13 residues. CDR1 SGHDT and CDR2 YYEEEE come from the germline V gene. DNA for the CDR3: TGTGCCAGCAGCTTGACAGTATACAATGAGCAGTTCTTC. Amino acids: CASSLTVYNEQFF.

The rearrangement joins TRBV6-6 to TRBJ2-5, with D uncertain. The germline CDR1 and CDR2 sequences are MNHNY and SVGAGI (reference sequence). V was shortened by 2 bases and J by 6 bases, with 13 bases between the two germline ends. The length of the CDR3 is 14 residues. The CDR3 region is CASSYERLPQTQYF. In nucleotides, the CDR3 is TGTGCCAGCAGTTACGAACGCCTGCCCCAGACCCAGTACTTC.

The V and J genes are TRBV4-3 and TRBJ2-1; D is uncertain. Germline V lookup: CDR1 LGHNA, CDR2 YSLEER. V gave up 2 bases and J gave up 0 bases, with 8 bases separating them. The CDR3 has 15 residues. In nucleotides, the CDR3 is TGCGCCAGCAGCCAACTTCGCACCTCCTACAATGAGCAGTTCTTC. Amino acid sequence: CASSQLRTSYNEQFF.

V usage is TRBV7-8 and J usage is TRBJ2-7; D is uncertain. Per germline, CDR1 SGHVS and CDR2 FQNEAQ. The CDR3 extends over 14 amino acids. V was trimmed by 1 base and J by 5 bases, leaving 12 bases between them. CDR3 sequence (DNA): TGTGCCAGCAGCTTAGGATCCCCTTATGACGAGCAGTACTTC. It translates to CASSLGSPYDEQYF.

J is TRBJ2-3 and V is TRBV9; TRBD1 might be the D (5 bases). The CDR3 has 17 amino acids. Looked up from germline, CDR1 is SGDLS and CDR2 is YYNGEE. The ends were cut back, 0 bases at V and 1 base at J, with 15 bases in the middle. This chain's CDR3 is CASSVGGVGVGTDTQYF. The DNA of the CDR3 is TGTGCCAGCAGCGTAGGGGGCGTTGGAGTGGGCACAGATACGCAGTATTTT.

The chain is built from TRBV6-5 and TRBJ1-2; 8 nucleotides line up with TRBD1. CDR3 size: 14 residues. The germline V gene encodes CDR1 MNHEY and CDR2 SVGAGI. J was trimmed by 8 bases and V by 2 bases; bases with no gene match: 7. The CDR3 sequence is CASSYEGRGRGYTF. CDR3 bases: TGTGCCAGCAGTTACGAGGGCAGGGGGCGCGGCTACACCTTC.

The J gene is TRBJ1-1, the V gene TRBV19; the match to TRBD1 covers 7 bases. J was trimmed by 6 bases and V by 7 bases; bases with no gene match: 8. The germline V gene encodes CDR1 LNHDA and CDR2 SQIVND (reference sequence). The CDR3 length is 13 residues. CDR3 coding DNA: TGTGCCAGTATTCTCCTAGGGGGCTCTGAAGCTTTCTTT. It specifies CASILLGGSEAFF.

The CDR3, as DNA: TGTGCCAGTAGGCCAGGACAGGGGGTTTGGTCACCCCTCCACTTT. Its protein is CASRPGQGVWSPLHF. The chain employs TRBV19 and TRBJ1-6, with TRBD1 matching 10 bases. The CDR3 is made up of 15 amino acids. Looked up from germline, CDR1 is LNHDA and CDR2 is SQIVND (reference sequence). J gave up 10 bases and V 6 bases, and 9 bases lay outside the gene matches.

This clone was found a few times. The chain recombines TRBV29-1 with TRBJ1-1; 7 bases are shared with TRBD1. Germline trimming cut 3 bases from V and 4 bases from J; bases unmatched to any gene: 11. CDR3 length equals 15 residues. Germline lookup yields CDR1 SQVTM and CDR2 ANQGSEA. The CDR3 DNA follows: TGCAGCGTTGACCGAAAAACAGGGGCGCGCACTGAAGCTTTCTTT. It encodes CSVDRKTGARTEAFF.

CDR3 in amino acids: CASSLLPHTDTQYF. The CDR3 bases are TGCGCCAGCAGCTTATTACCCCACACAGATACGCAGTATTTT. V and J are TRBV5-1 and TRBJ2-3; no clear D gene. CDR3 length: 14 amino acids. The ends were cut back, 2 bases at V and 2 bases at J, with 9 bases in the middle. Germline CDR1 and CDR2: SGHRS and YFSETQ.

The chain links TRBV7-2 to TRBJ2-7; TRBD1 aligns across 8 bases. Germline V gives CDR1 SGHTA, CDR2 FQGNSA. Trimming cost V 0 bases and J 3 bases; bases outside gene matches: 1. The length of the CDR3 is 14 residues. This CDR3 is CASSLAGQGYEQYF. DNA for the CDR3: TGTGCCAGCAGCTTAGCTGGACAGGGCTACGAGCAGTACTTC.

The J gene is TRBJ2-5, the V gene TRBV4-1, with 15 bases aligning to TRBD2. The CDR3 runs to 17 residues. V dropped 0 bases and J dropped 5; count of bases not matched to a gene: 4. Germline V gene lookup returns CDR1 MGHRA and CDR2 YSYEKL. The CDR3, as DNA: TGCGCCAGCAGCCAAGAAGGGACTAGCGGGGGGCTCGAGACCCAGTACTTC. Translating gives CASSQEGTSGGLETQYF.

This chain connects TRBV19 to TRBJ1-1; 9 bases line up with TRBD1. CDR1 and CDR2 (germline): LNHDA, SQIVND (reference sequence). Trimming removed 4 bases from V and 1 base from J; junction bases left unmatched: 7. The length of the CDR3 is 16 residues. The CDR3 loop is CASSTGGQGANTEAFF. CDR3 nucleotide sequence: TGTGCCAGTAGTACGGGGGGACAGGGAGCGAACACTGAAGCTTTCTTT.

The rearrangement joins TRBV18 to TRBJ1-1, with D uncertain. The CDR3 has 13 residues. The V end was cut by 3 bases, the J end by 1 base, with 6 bases between. Per the germline V gene, CDR1 is KGHSH and CDR2 is LQKENI. The CDR3 nucleotides are TGTGCCAGCTCACCTAATCCGAACACTGAAGCTTTCTTT. It encodes CASSPNPNTEAFF.

This clone was counted between two and nine times. The V call is TRBV7-2, the J call TRBJ2-2, with D hard to call. Looked up from germline, CDR1 is SGHTA and CDR2 is FQGNSA. Trimming removed 2 bases at V and 1 base at J, with 8 bases between. This CDR3 spans 15 amino acids. CDR3 DNA: TGTGCCAGCAGCTTAATCCTAGAGAACACCGGGGAGCTGTTTTTT. This translates into CASSLILENTGELFF.

V is TRBV7-8 and J is TRBJ2-3; D is unclear. The CDR3 extends over 17 amino acids. Germline loops: CDR1 SGHVS, CDR2 FQNEAQ. V gave up 3 bases and J gave up 7 bases, with 23 bases separating them. The CDR3, as DNA: TGTGCCAGCAGCTTTGGCAGCGCCACTCCCGCACCTAATACGCAGTATTTT. It translates to CASSFGSATPAPNTQYF.

This chain uses TRBV7-8 with TRBJ2-7; 8 positions agree with TRBD1. Germline V gene sequence: CDR1 SGHVS, CDR2 FQNEAQ. Trimming cost V 5 bases and J 2 bases; bases outside gene matches: 8. The CDR3 is 15 amino acids. CDR3 in DNA: TGTGCCAGCAGCCACAGACAGGGGCCTCCCTACGAGCAGTACGTC. Translating gives CASSHRQGPPYEQYV.

The chain has TRBV10-1 and TRBJ2-1, with D unresolved. The CDR3 is made up of 15 amino acids. CDR1 WNHNN and CDR2 SYGVQD come from the germline V gene (reference sequence). Deletions cut 2 bases from V and 5 bases from J, with 13 bases between. DNA for the CDR3: TGCGCCAGCAGTGAGCGCAGATCGTTTCACAATGAGCAGTTCTTC. Its protein product is CASSERRSFHNEQFF.